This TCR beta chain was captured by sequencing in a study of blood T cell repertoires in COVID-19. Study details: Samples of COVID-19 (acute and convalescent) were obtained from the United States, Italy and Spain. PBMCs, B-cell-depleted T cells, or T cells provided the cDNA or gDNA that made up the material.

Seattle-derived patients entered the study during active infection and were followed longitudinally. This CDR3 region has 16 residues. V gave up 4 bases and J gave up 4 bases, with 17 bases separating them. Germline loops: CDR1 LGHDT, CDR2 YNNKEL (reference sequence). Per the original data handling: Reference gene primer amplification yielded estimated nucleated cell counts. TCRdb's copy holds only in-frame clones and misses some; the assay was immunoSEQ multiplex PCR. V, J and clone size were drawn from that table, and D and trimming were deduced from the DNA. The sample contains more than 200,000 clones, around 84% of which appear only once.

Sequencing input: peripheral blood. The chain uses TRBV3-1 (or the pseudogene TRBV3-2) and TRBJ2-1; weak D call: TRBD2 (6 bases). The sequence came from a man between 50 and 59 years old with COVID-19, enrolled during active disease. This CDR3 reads CASSPGLQRNYNEQFF. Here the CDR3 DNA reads TGTGCCAGCAGCCCGGGACTCCAACGGAATTACAATGAGCAGTTCTTC.